This TCR beta chain was documented in a study of control samples from healthy donors and cancer patients. Profiling relied on immunoSEQ multiplex PCR, and the TCRdb table lists in-frame clones only, not all of them. This sample yields 150,000 or so clones, of which just under 95% are seen a single time; approximately 15% belongs to the top ten. Trimming took 5 bases from V and 4 from J, leaving 11 bases between them. The CDR3 has 12 amino acids. Germline assignment: CDR1 SQVTM and CDR2 ANQGSEA. This clone was observed once. The chain uses TRBV29-1 and TRBJ1-2; D uncertain. Sequenced material: PBMCs. This receptor was identified in a man aged 55-75 years with colorectal cancer. CDR3 sequence: CSVQPGAYGYTF. DNA for the CDR3: TGCAGCGTTCAACCAGGAGCCTATGGCTACACCTTC.